These 20 T cell receptor beta chains originate from one sample sequenced in a study of human T cells and chemical hapten exposure. Noted time point: patch test 3, about 24 weeks after DPC sensitization. The treatment: therapeutic diphenylcyclopropenone sensitization with weekly scalp DPC. TCRdb passed the RACE reads through MiXCR, listing each CDR3 protein once. In the table there are about 84,000 distinct CDR3 sequences, under 14% of which are singletons. The material sequenced was whole blood, taken in connection with sensitization to the hapten diphenylcyclopropenone (DPC). These receptors originate from a woman between 50 and 59 years old with alopecia areata. Some clones in this sample may be carry-over from other donors' samples.

This clonotype has ten or more counts. The chain carries TRBV19 and TRBJ2-3; D may match TRBD1 or TRBD2 (5 bases each). The V end was cut by 7 bases, the J end by 4 bases, with 12 bases between. Per the germline V gene, CDR1 is LNHDA and CDR2 is SQIVND (reference sequence). This CDR3 region has 13 residues. CDR3 DNA sequence: TGTGCCAGTAAGGACCAGGGACCAGATACGCAGTATTTT. Its translation: CASKDQGPDTQYF.

This clonotype was detected a few times. The J gene is TRBJ2-1, the V gene TRBV6-2 or TRBV6-3, with 11 bases fitting TRBD2. The germline CDR1 and CDR2 sequences are MNHEY and SVGEGT. The V segment lost 4 bases and the J segment 14 bases; nucleotides outside the gene matches: 16. CDR3 length: 16 residues. For the CDR3, the DNA is TGTGCCAGCAGTTTACCCGGGACTAGCGGCCATATCCCCGAGTTCTTC. Its translation: CASSLPGTSGHIPEFF.

In its sample, this clonotype was seen a few times. The rearrangement uses TRBV29-1 and TRBJ2-7, with D perhaps assigned TRBD1 or TRBD2 (5 bases each). The ends were cut back, 1 base at V and 2 bases at J, with 12 bases in the middle. The CDR3 spans 14 residues. The germline gives CDR1 SQVTM, CDR2 ANQGSEA. This chain's CDR3 is CSVEAPGRTYEQYF. Written as DNA, the CDR3 is TGCAGCGTTGAAGCCCCGGGACGGACCTACGAGCAGTACTTC.

Many counts were recorded for this clonotype. The chain is built from TRBV5-6 and TRBJ2-7, with D hard to call. Germline V gene data show CDR1 as SGHDT and CDR2 as YYEEEE. V was clipped by 1 base and J by 0 bases, with 14 bases between them. The length of the CDR3 is 16 residues. CDR3 loop: CASSLWGTVSSYEQYF. The DNA for the CDR3 is TGTGCCAGCAGCTTGTGGGGTACAGTGAGCTCCTACGAGCAGTACTTC.

V and J are TRBV5-1 and TRBJ2-6, with TRBD2 as a possible D gene (5 bases). V was cut by 0 bases and J by 4 bases, with 11 bases left in between. Germline lookup yields CDR1 SGHRS and CDR2 YFSETQ. The CDR3 sequence is 16 residues long. The DNA of the CDR3 is TGCGCCAGCAGCTTGGGCCTTGCTAGCGGGGCCAACGTCCTGACTTTC. The encoded protein is CASSLGLASGANVLTF.

This clonotype occurred a few times. The rearrangement uses TRBV19 and TRBJ2-3; 10 nucleotides align to TRBD2. The CDR3 loop spans 17 amino acids. Germline CDR1 and CDR2: LNHDA and SQIVND (reference sequence). Trimming took 5 bases from V and 2 from J; bases not matched to a gene: 10. DNA of the CDR3: TGTGCCAGTAGTCCCCTTAGGGGACTAGCGATCACAGATACGCAGTATTTT. Encoded protein: CASSPLRGLAITDTQYF.

The V call is TRBV7-9, the J call TRBJ1-5; D gene uncertain. In germline, CDR1 is SEHNR, CDR2 FQNEAQ (reference sequence). The CDR3 has 13 amino acids. Trimming cost V 1 base and J 6 bases, with 7 bases left between them. The CDR3 loop reads CASSLEGGQPQHF. For the CDR3, the DNA is TGTGCCAGCAGCTTAGAGGGCGGTCAGCCCCAGCATTTT.

This clonotype has just a few counts. The chain joins TRBV12-3 or TRBV12-4 to TRBJ2-1, with D unresolved. Between the trimmed V and J ends, which lost 1 base and 9 bases, there was a span of 4 bases. This CDR3 comprises 11 residues. The CDR3, as DNA: TGTGCCAGCAGTTTAGGAAGTGAGCAGTTCTTC. Residues: CASSLGSEQFF.

This clonotype has only a few counts. The genes are TRBV7-2 and TRBJ2-7, with D possibly TRBD2 on 5 matching bases. Germline CDR1 reads SGHTA; CDR2 reads FQGNSA. Between the trimmed V and J ends, which lost 2 bases and 7 bases, there was a span of 12 bases. There are 13 residues in the CDR3. CDR3 loop: CASSLRPGWEQYF. The CDR3 coding sequence is TGTGCCAGCAGCTTACGCCCGGGGTGGGAGCAGTACTTC.

This clonotype was seen at least ten times. The chain carries TRBV24-1 and TRBJ2-1; no clear D gene. Trimming pared 2 bases from V and 8 bases from J, leaving 12 bases between. The CDR3 spans 14 residues. Germline lookup yields CDR1 KGHDR and CDR2 SFDVKD. The CDR3: CATSDSPTWDEQFF. The CDR3 nucleotides read TGTGCCACCAGTGATTCCCCCACTTGGGATGAGCAGTTCTTC.

This clonotype has a count of ten or more. J is TRBJ2-5 and V is TRBV7-2; unclear D gene. This CDR3 contains 13 residues. V lost 2 bases, J lost 5 bases, and 9 bases lay in between. Germline assignment: CDR1 SGHTA and CDR2 FQGNSA. The CDR3 reads CASSLNQAETQYF. The CDR3 nucleotides are TGTGCCAGCAGCTTAAATCAGGCCGAGACCCAGTACTTC.

This clonotype was seen ten or more times. J is TRBJ2-1 and V is TRBV6-5, with 11 bases lining up with TRBD2. The V segment lost 8 bases and the J segment 0 bases; nucleotides outside the gene matches: 6. This CDR3 is built from 16 residues. Germline V lookup: CDR1 MNHEY, CDR2 SVGAGI. CDR3 amino acids: CASPPTSGNSYNEQFF. The CDR3 coding sequence is TGTGCCAGCCCACCGACTAGCGGGAACTCCTACAATGAGCAGTTCTTC.

This clonotype turned up a few times. The chain couples TRBV18 to TRBJ2-2; perhaps TRBD2 as D (6 bases). The CDR3 is 12 amino acids. Trimming stripped 8 bases from V and 5 bases from J, with 9 bases between. Germline CDR1 is KGHSH and CDR2 is LQKENI. CDR3 sequence reads: CASQTSTGELFF. Written as DNA, the CDR3 is TGTGCCAGCCAGACTAGTACCGGGGAGCTGTTTTTT. Using reference TRBV18 and TRBJ2-2 for the parts outside the CDR3, the full variable domain is NAGVMQNPRHLVRRRGQEARLRCSPMKGHSHVYWYRQLPEEGLKFMVYLQKENIIDESGMPKERFSAEFPKEGPSILRIQQVVRGDSAAYFCASQTSTGELFFGEGSRLTVL.

The chain carries TRBV29-1 and TRBJ1-5; the match to TRBD1 covers 7 bases. This CDR3 is built from 14 residues. Germline V CDR1 and CDR2: SQVTM, ANQGSEA. After removal of 4 bases from V and 2 bases from J, the junction contained 5 bases not matched to a gene. The CDR3 coding sequence is TGCAGCGTTGCCGACAGGGCGGGCAATCAGCCCCAGCATTTT. Residues: CSVADRAGNQPQHF.

This clonotype was seen a few times. The CDR3 is CSARDPQGGEKLFF. The CDR3 region has the DNA TGCAGTGCTAGAGATCCCCAGGGGGGGGAAAAACTGTTTTTT. The rearrangement links TRBV20-1 to TRBJ1-4; 7 bases are shared with TRBD1. This CDR3 has 14 amino acids. The trim removed 0 bases at V and 8 bases at J, leaving 6 bases unmatched. Germline CDR1 DFQATT, CDR2 SNEGSKA (reference sequence).

This clonotype has at least ten counts. The chain has TRBV24-1 and TRBJ2-3; D not resolved. Germline V gene data show CDR1 as KGHDR and CDR2 as SFDVKD. Trimming took off 5 bases at V and 0 bases at J, with 11 bases between the two ends. The CDR3 loop spans 15 amino acids. This CDR3 is CATSVRTASTDTQYF. DNA for the CDR3: TGTGCCACCAGTGTTCGAACAGCCAGCACAGATACGCAGTATTTT.

The chain has TRBV21-1 and TRBJ2-7; the table's D call of TRBD1 was not tested on the DNA. TRBV21-1 is annotated as a pseudogene. The CDR3 is made up of 17 amino acids. Here the CDR3 DNA reads TGTGCCAGCAGCCCAAGAAGGGACGAGGGGGCCGTCGACGAGCAGTACTTC. Protein sequence: CASSPRRDEGAVDEQYF.

This clonotype was counted at least ten times. The V call is TRBV20-1, the J call TRBJ2-1; 7 positions agree with TRBD2. Germline loops: CDR1 DFQATT, CDR2 SNEGSKA (reference sequence). V dropped 5 bases and J dropped 3; count of bases not matched to a gene: 10. This CDR3 contains 15 residues. The CDR3 coding sequence is TGCAGTGCTCGCCCCCATGGGACTAACTACAATGAGCAGTTCTTC. Protein sequence: CSARPHGTNYNEQFF.

The chain employs TRBV7-2 and TRBJ1-5; 7 bases line up with TRBD1. CDR3 length equals 13 residues. Germline CDR1 reads SGHTA; CDR2 reads FQGNSA. The V and J ends lost 5 bases and 5 bases, in that order; junction bases with no gene match: 3. In DNA, the CDR3 is TGTGCCAGCAGCCGCAGGGGGGATCAGCCCCAGCATTTT. It is translated as CASSRRGDQPQHF.

This clonotype was seen repeatedly, ten times or more. CDR3 bases: TGTGCCAGCTCACCACGCCAGGGACAGGCCCCAGGGTCCTATGGCTACACCTTC. Amino acids: CASSPRQGQAPGSYGYTF. The chain is built from TRBV18 and TRBJ1-2; TRBD1 matches at 8 bases. This CDR3 is 18 amino acids long. In germline, CDR1 is KGHSH, CDR2 LQKENI. With V trimmed by 1 base and J by 4 bases, 14 bases remained unmatched.